One sample yielded the 21 T cell receptor beta chains listed below, sequenced in a study of OX40 agonist ivuxolimab in advanced cancers. The protocol was immunoSEQ multiplex PCR, while the TCRdb copy is restricted to in-frame clones and leaves out a portion. The data hold 25,000 to 30,000 clones, with 80% to 90% observed a single time. Sequencing used CD4+ or CD8+ T cells sorted from blood, obtained in a trial of the OX40 agonist ivuxolimab. The receptors stem from an adult with an advanced solid tumor such as melanoma, head and neck, liver or kidney cancer.

V and J are TRBV6-1 and TRBJ1-1; the D is unclear. The CDR3 loop spans 11 amino acids. Germline CDR1 MNHNS, CDR2 SASEGT. Trimming pared 7 bases from V and 3 bases from J, leaving 6 bases between. The CDR3 here is CASKIYTEAFF. For the CDR3, the DNA is TGTGCCAGCAAGATTTACACTGAAGCTTTCTTT.

The V and J genes are TRBV28 and TRBJ1-1; D uncertain. The V end was cut by 5 bases, the J end by 1 base, with 11 bases between. The CDR3 extends over 14 amino acids. Germline-derived CDR1 and CDR2 are MDHEN and SYDVKM. Here the CDR3 DNA reads TGTGCCAGCAGTACAACAGAGACGAACACTGAAGCTTTCTTT. This translates into CASSTTETNTEAFF.

The V and J genes are TRBV4-1 and TRBJ2-4; no definite D call. The CDR3 loop spans 16 amino acids. CDR1 MGHRA and CDR2 YSYEKL come from the germline V gene. V shed 3 bases and J shed 0 bases, with 12 bases lying between them. CDR3: CASSQAATLAKNIQYF. The CDR3 DNA follows: TGCGCCAGCAGCCAGGCGGCGACGTTAGCCAAAAACATTCAGTACTTC.

In nucleotides, the CDR3 is TGTGCCAGCAGCCAGGAGTACCAAGAGACCCAGTACTTC. Its translation is CASSQEYQETQYF. The chain recombines TRBV7-9 with TRBJ2-5, with D hard to call. The CDR3 has 13 amino acids. Germline loops: CDR1 SEHNR, CDR2 FQNEAQ (reference sequence). The V and J ends lost 5 bases and 0 bases respectively, with 7 bases between them.

The chain recombines TRBV30 with TRBJ1-1; the D is unclear. Germline loops: CDR1 GTSNPN, CDR2 SVGIG (reference sequence). The CDR3 loop spans 13 amino acids. Trimming took off 5 bases at V and 1 base at J, with 11 bases between the two ends. The CDR3, as DNA: TGTGCCTGGGGATGGGAGGGGAACACTGAAGCTTTCTTT. This gives the protein CAWGWEGNTEAFF.

The rearrangement joins TRBV7-9 to TRBJ2-5; D is perhaps TRBD1 (6 bases). CDR3 size: 13 residues. Germline lookup yields CDR1 SEHNR and CDR2 FQNEAQ (reference sequence). Trimming removed 3 bases from V and 4 bases from J, with 9 bases in between. The CDR3 sequence: CASSFQGRETQYF. The CDR3 DNA reads as TGTGCCAGCAGCTTCCAGGGGCGAGAGACCCAGTACTTC.

In its sample, this clone was seen once. The V gene is TRBV18, the J gene TRBJ1-6, with D maybe TRBD1 (5 bases). The CDR3 consists of 22 residues. The germline V gene has CDR1 KGHSH and CDR2 LQKENI. Between the trimmed V and J ends, which lost 0 bases and 0 bases, there was a span of 24 bases. The CDR3, as DNA: TGTGCCAGCTCACCACCTGCCGGGACTCCAGGCGCCGCTACCTCCTATAATTCACCCCTCCACTTT. Translating gives CASSPPAGTPGAATSYNSPLHF.

The rearrangement uses TRBV25-1 and TRBJ1-2; D is perhaps TRBD1 (5 bases). Trimming removed 6 bases from V and 4 bases from J, with 9 bases in between. CDR1 and CDR2 from the germline V gene are MGHDK and SYGVNS. This CDR3 region has 12 residues. The CDR3 DNA reads TGTGCCAGCAGGGGGGAGGCCTATGGCTACACCTTC. Protein product: CASRGEAYGYTF.

This rearrangement joins TRBV4-3 to TRBJ2-3; TRBD2 might be the D (6 bases). The CDR3 length is 16 residues. Germline values: CDR1 LGHNA, CDR2 YSLEER. V was shortened by 0 bases and J by 7 bases, with 17 bases between the two germline ends. The CDR3 DNA is TGCGCCAGCAGCCAAGATATGGTCGGGACTTCTTATACGCAGTATTTT. This sequence encodes CASSQDMVGTSYTQYF.

This chain links TRBV5-1 with TRBJ2-1; D unclear. The CDR3 is made up of 17 amino acids. Germline V lookup: CDR1 SGHRS, CDR2 YFSETQ. V lost 3 bases and J lost 2, with 18 bases in between. The CDR3 nucleotides read TGCGCCAGCAGCTCCACCGGGTATATAGGGCCCTACAATGAGCAGTTCTTC. It translates to CASSSTGYIGPYNEQFF.

The chain couples TRBV7-6 to TRBJ2-7; no clear D gene. The CDR3 length is 12 residues. V lost 4 bases, J lost 6 bases, and 10 bases lay in between. Per the germline V gene, CDR1 is SGHVS and CDR2 is FNYEAQ. CDR3 DNA: TGTGCCAGCAGCTCGCCGTCTCTCGAGCAGTACTTC. Protein: CASSSPSLEQYF.

CDR3 nucleotide sequence: TGTGCCAGCAGTGGATGGACAGGGGGCGAAGGATTCAACTATGGCTACACCTTC. Translated: CASSGWTGGEGFNYGYTF. The chain has TRBV25-1 and TRBJ1-2, with 11 bases matching TRBD1. The V gene end was trimmed by 4 bases and the J gene end by 2 bases; junction bases not matched to a gene: 12. The CDR3 is made up of 18 amino acids. The V gene's germline CDR1 is MGHDK and CDR2 SYGVNS.

The genes are TRBV19 and TRBJ1-1; D ambiguous. The CDR3 is made up of 16 amino acids. Trimming shortened V by 6 bases and J by 1 base, and 18 bases separated the two germline ends. Looked up from germline, CDR1 is LNHDA and CDR2 is SQIVND (reference sequence). The CDR3 bases are TGTGCCAGTAGCCTACATGTAGGACGGTCGAACACTGAAGCTTTCTTT. Translation: CASSLHVGRSNTEAFF.

V usage is TRBV27 and J usage is TRBJ2-3, with 10 bases identical to TRBD1. The CDR3 spans 15 residues. The V gene end was trimmed by 2 bases and the J gene end by 3 bases; junction bases not matched to a gene: 2. CDR1 is MNHEY, CDR2 SMNVEV, per germline (reference sequence). The CDR3 is CASSLMDRGTDTQYF. As DNA, the CDR3 is TGTGCCAGCAGTTTAATGGACAGGGGGACAGATACGCAGTATTTT.

As DNA, the CDR3 is TGTGCCAGCAGTTCCGAGGACAGCCAGTACCCTTACTATGGCTACACCTTC. This gives the protein CASSSEDSQYPYYGYTF. The V and J genes are TRBV27 and TRBJ1-2, with D possibly being TRBD1 (6 bases). Per the germline V gene, CDR1 is MNHEY and CDR2 is SMNVEV (reference sequence). This CDR3 region has 17 residues. Trimming pared 4 bases from V and 3 bases from J, leaving 21 bases between.

This clone was recorded only once. CDR3: CASSLLGSGASNTGELFF. CDR3 nucleotide sequence: TGCGCCAGCAGCTTACTGGGCAGTGGAGCCTCGAACACCGGGGAGCTGTTTTTT. The genes are TRBV5-1 and TRBJ2-2; D call uncertain. The V end lost 2 bases, the J end lost 0 bases, and 17 bases lay between the germline ends. The CDR3 runs 18 residues. The germline gives CDR1 SGHRS, CDR2 YFSETQ.

This clone was observed a handful of times. The CDR3 loop is CASSPLILDEQFF. CDR3 DNA: TGTGCCAGCAGTCCCCTTATTCTGGATGAGCAGTTCTTC. The J gene is TRBJ2-1, the V gene TRBV28; D gene ambiguous. This CDR3 is 13 amino acids long. Trimming removed 5 bases from V and 8 bases from J, with 13 bases in between. Per germline, CDR1 MDHEN and CDR2 SYDVKM.

The chain couples TRBV7-9 to TRBJ1-1, with TRBD1 as a possible D gene (5 bases). The CDR3 has 16 residues. The germline V gene encodes CDR1 SEHNR and CDR2 FQNEAQ (reference sequence). V dropped 2 bases and J dropped 6 bases, with 19 bases sitting between them. The CDR3 nucleotides read TGTGCCAGCAGCTTATCGTCGCGGGGGACCCACTCTGAAGCTTTCTTT. It is translated as CASSLSSRGTHSEAFF.

The chain has TRBV19 and TRBJ1-1; D gene ambiguous. V was pared by 1 base and J by 4 bases, with 13 bases between. Germline V gives CDR1 LNHDA, CDR2 SQIVND (reference sequence). The CDR3 loop spans 15 amino acids. CDR3 sequence reads: CASSIGLVLGTEAFF. The DNA of the CDR3 is TGTGCCAGTAGTATAGGGTTGGTGTTGGGCACTGAAGCTTTCTTT. Using reference TRBV19 and TRBJ1-1 for the parts outside the CDR3, the full variable domain is DGGITQSPKYLFRKEGQNVTLSCEQNLNHDAMYWYRQDPGQGLRLIYYSQIVNDFQKGDIAEGYSVSREKKESFPLTVTSAQKNPTAFYLCASSIGLVLGTEAFFGQGTRLTVV.

This clone is termed medium-sized. The chain carries TRBV2 and TRBJ2-2; 8 bases map to TRBD1. CDR3 length: 14 amino acids. Germline loops: CDR1 SNHLY, CDR2 FYNNEI. V gave up 7 bases and J gave up 2 bases; unmatched junction bases: 3. The CDR3 loop is CASIPGGNTGELFF. CDR3 nucleotides: TGTGCCAGCATTCCAGGGGGCAACACCGGGGAGCTGTTTTTT. The full variable domain, its missing parts supplied by reference TRBV2 and TRBJ2-2, is EPEVTQTPSHQVTQMGQEVILRCVPISNHLYFYWYRQILGQKVEFLVSFYNNEISEKSEIFDDQFSVERPDGSNFTLKIRSTKLEDSAMYFCASIPGGNTGELFFGEGSRLTVL.

This chain connects TRBV7-8 to TRBJ2-7; D uncertain. Germline V CDR1 and CDR2: SGHVS, FQNEAQ. The CDR3 covers 12 residues. Trimming stripped 4 bases from V and 3 bases from J, with 7 bases between. The CDR3 protein is CASSSFSYEQYF. The CDR3 DNA reads as TGTGCCAGCAGCTCATTCAGCTACGAGCAGTACTTC. The whole variable domain, remainder taken from reference TRBV7-8 and TRBJ2-7, is GAGVSQSPRYKVAKRGQDVALRCDPISGHVSLFWYQQALGQGPEFLTYFQNEAQLDKSGLPSDRFFAERPEGSVSTLKIQRTQQEDSAVYLCASSSFSYEQYFGPGTRLTVT.